This T cell receptor (beta chain) derives from a study of a mutant IDH1 vaccine in newly diagnosed glioma. Study details: Vaccinations, eight in total, occurred in weeks 1, 3, 5, 7, 11, 15, 19, 23. Pretreatment consisted of radiotherapy, temozolomide, or both, with most receiving both. Vaccines were first given 4-6 weeks after radiotherapy alone, or with temozolomide cycles.

Only in-frame clones appear in the TCRdb table, and some are missing; sequencing was by immunoSEQ multiplex PCR. The sample has roughly 40,000 clones; around 93% are singletons. Germline V gene data show CDR1 as LNHDA and CDR2 as SQIVND (reference sequence). V was pared by 3 bases and J by 5 bases, with 13 bases between. CDR3 length: 14 amino acids. As to time point: week 23, last vaccination. A 20-mer mutant IDH1 peptide at 300 ug was injected subcutaneously with topical imiquimod. This clone was detected only a few times. Its antigen is as yet unknown. The rearrangement uses TRBV19 and TRBJ1-1; D remains unclear. The TCR comes from a man aged 45-65 years with glioma. The specimen comprised PBMCs, sampled from a glioma patient whose treatment included an IDH1 peptide vaccine. CDR3: CASSIPARTTEAFF. The CDR3 nucleotides are TGTGCCAGTAGTATCCCCGCCAGGACGACTGAAGCTTTCTTT.